The clone carrying this T cell receptor (beta chain) was recorded only once. Its antigen is unidentified. The use of genomic DNA as template underpinned the TCR beta VDJ and CDR3 profiling. MiXCR, applied by TCRdb to the reads, yields one record per CDR3 protein. The sample lists 200,000 to 250,000 distinct CDR3 sequences, under 50% seen once, with 15% to 20% in the top ten. This entry is derived from a study of CD8+CD57+ T cells in acquired aplastic anemia. Study context: 3.2 ug was the average amount of DNA from sorted CD4+ and CD8+ cells.

The study's findings and limits: Common to patients and controls were 25 to 30 CD8+ CDR3 sequences.

This CDR3 comprises 16 residues. Germline trimming cut 5 bases from V and 5 bases from J; bases unmatched to any gene: 12. Germline loops: CDR1 SGHRS, CDR2 YFSETQ. Patients sequenced had flow cytometry evidence of CD8+CD57+ cell expansion. The rearrangement joins TRBV5-1 to TRBJ2-5, with TRBD1 identical over 10 bases. Sequencing input: sorted CD4+, CD8+, or CD8+CD57+ T cells (not recorded which) from PBMCs. This receptor was taken from a human donor with aplastic anemia. The CDR3, as DNA: TGCGCCAGCAGTTCTCTTGCGGGACAGGGGTCGGAGACCCAGTACTTC. Translated: CASSSLAGQGSETQYF.